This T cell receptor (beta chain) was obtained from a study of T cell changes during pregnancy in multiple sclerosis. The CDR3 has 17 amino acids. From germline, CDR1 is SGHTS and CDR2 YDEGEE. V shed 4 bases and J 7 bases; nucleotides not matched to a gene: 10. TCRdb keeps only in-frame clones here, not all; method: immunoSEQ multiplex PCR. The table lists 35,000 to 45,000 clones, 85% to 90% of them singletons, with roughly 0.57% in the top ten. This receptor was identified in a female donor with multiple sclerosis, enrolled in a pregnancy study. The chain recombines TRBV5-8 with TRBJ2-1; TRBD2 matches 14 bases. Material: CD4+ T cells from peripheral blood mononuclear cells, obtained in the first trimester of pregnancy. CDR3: CASSNSGLAGARNEQFF. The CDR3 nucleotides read TGTGCCAGCAGCAACTCGGGACTAGCGGGAGCTAGAAATGAGCAGTTCTTC.